The text below deals with one T cell receptor beta chain. This record belongs to a study of technical replicates of blood from several donors. Trimming took 4 bases from V and 3 from J, leaving 8 bases between them. The CDR3 runs 13 residues. From germline, CDR1 is SGHAT and CDR2 FQNNGV. Using immunoSEQ multiplex PCR, the repertoire was profiled, and TCRdb retains in-frame clones only, with some absent. The sample has 65,000 to 95,000 clones, roughly 98% seen once. The chain uses TRBV11-2 and TRBJ2-3; no firm D call. The sequence derives from a human donor in good health. Sequencing was performed on T cells isolated from PBMCs. The CDR3 bases are TGTGCCAGCAGCTCTCATGAGACAGATACGCAGTATTTT. The encoded protein is CASSSHETDTQYF.